This TCR beta chain comes out of a study of human thymus T cells. Resections removed during corrective heart surgery provided the thymus tissue used. Profiled with immunoSEQ multiplex PCR; TCRdb holds only in-frame clones, not every one. The sample yields tens of thousands of clones, 95% seen once. The sequence was collected from a girl under three years old with a congenital heart defect but otherwise immunologically healthy. Sequencing input: thymus tissue.

The CDR3: CASSLGRGVGTEAFF. In nucleotides, the CDR3 is TGTGCCAGCAGCTTAGGGAGGGGCGTGGGCACTGAAGCTTTCTTT. This rearrangement joins TRBV7-2 to TRBJ1-1, with D perhaps TRBD1 (5 bases). Germline CDR1 SGHTA, CDR2 FQGNSA. The CDR3 is made up of 15 amino acids. The V end was cut by 1 base, the J end by 4 bases, with 13 bases between.